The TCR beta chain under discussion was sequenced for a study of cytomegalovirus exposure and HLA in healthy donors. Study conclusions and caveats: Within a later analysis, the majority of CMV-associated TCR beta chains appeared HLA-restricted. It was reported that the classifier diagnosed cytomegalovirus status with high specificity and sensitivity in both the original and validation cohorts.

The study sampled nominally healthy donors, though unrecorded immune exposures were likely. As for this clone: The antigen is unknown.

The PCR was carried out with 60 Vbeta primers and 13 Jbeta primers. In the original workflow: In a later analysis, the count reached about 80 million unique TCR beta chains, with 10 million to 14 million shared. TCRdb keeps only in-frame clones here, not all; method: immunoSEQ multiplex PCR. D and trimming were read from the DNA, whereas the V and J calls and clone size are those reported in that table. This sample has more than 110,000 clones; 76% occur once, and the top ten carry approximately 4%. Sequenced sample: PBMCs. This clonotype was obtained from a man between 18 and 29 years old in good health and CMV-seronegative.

The chain's CDR3 is CASSPELAGNTIYF. CDR3 DNA sequence: TGTGCCAGCTCACCGGAGTTAGCCGGAAACACCATATATTTT. The chain couples TRBV18 to TRBJ1-3; D not certain. The V end was cut by 3 bases, the J end by 4 bases, with 10 bases between. Germline loops: CDR1 KGHSH, CDR2 LQKENI. CDR3 size: 14 residues.